Shown below are 10 T cell receptor beta chains from a single sample sequenced in a study of blood T cell repertoires in COVID-19. Libraries were prepared by immunoSEQ multiplex PCR; TCRdb keeps only in-frame clonotypes and omits some of them. Of around 40,000 clones listed, roughly 90% were seen once; the top ten hold about 11%. The sample comprised peripheral blood. These TCRs come from a human donor in a cohort sampled during active COVID-19.

This clone showed up just once. V is TRBV6-2 or TRBV6-3 and J is TRBJ1-5; D is ambiguous. This CDR3 has 14 amino acids. Per germline, CDR1 MNHEY and CDR2 SVGEGT. V was trimmed by 4 bases and J by 1 base, leaving 8 bases between them. For the CDR3, the DNA is TGTGCCAGCAGTTTGTTTGGCAGCAATCAGCCCCAGCATTTT. Its translation is CASSLFGSNQPQHF.

This chain uses TRBV20-1 with TRBJ2-1, with D uncertain. From germline, CDR1 is DFQATT and CDR2 SNEGSKA (reference sequence). The CDR3 loop spans 15 amino acids. V was trimmed by 3 bases and J by 0 bases, leaving 12 bases between them. CDR3 loop: CSASQRPSSYNEQFF. The CDR3 DNA is TGCAGTGCTAGTCAGCGACCCAGCTCCTACAATGAGCAGTTCTTC.

V usage is TRBV7-2 and J usage is TRBJ2-3; TRBD2 is a possible D gene (6 bases). The germline V and J ends were trimmed by 3 bases and 1 base, with 11 bases remaining between them. Per the germline V gene, CDR1 is SGHTA and CDR2 is FQGNSA. The CDR3 length is 15 residues. The CDR3 here is CASSFGDLGTDTQYF. CDR3 nucleotide sequence: TGTGCCAGCAGCTTCGGGGACTTAGGCACAGATACGCAGTATTTT.

This clone occurred once. The CDR3 sequence: CASSVSQGNYGYTF. DNA of the CDR3: TGTGCCAGCAGTGTGTCTCAGGGTAACTATGGCTACACCTTC. This chain connects TRBV2 to TRBJ1-2; the D gene is possibly TRBD1 (5 bases). V was pared by 4 bases and J by 1 base, with 10 bases between. Germline V gene lookup returns CDR1 SNHLY and CDR2 FYNNEI. CDR3 length: 14 residues.

This sequence joins TRBV4-1 and TRBJ2-7; D perhaps matches TRBD2 (6 bases). The CDR3 spans 13 residues. Trimming removed 1 base at V and 4 bases at J, with 8 bases between. From germline, CDR1 is MGHRA and CDR2 YSYEKL. CDR3 amino acids: CASSQGSGYEQYF. The CDR3 DNA is TGCGCCAGCAGCCAAGGAAGCGGGTACGAGCAGTACTTC.

The chain combines TRBV6-5 with TRBJ1-2; D is unclear. This CDR3 is built from 13 residues. The V end was cut by 8 bases, the J end by 4 bases, with 14 bases between. Germline CDR1 is MNHEY and CDR2 is SVGAGI. The CDR3 sequence: CASSREPAYGYTF. The CDR3 DNA reads TGTGCCAGCTCGAGGGAACCCGCCTATGGCTACACCTTC.

The chain carries TRBV3-1 (or the pseudogene TRBV3-2) and TRBJ2-1; 8 nucleotides line up with TRBD2. Per germline, CDR1 LGHDT and CDR2 YNNKEL (reference sequence). CDR3 length: 13 residues. V lost 9 bases, J lost 7 bases, and 8 bases stayed unmatched. CDR3 amino acids: CASLLAGGNEQFF. The CDR3 bases are TGTGCCAGTCTTCTAGCGGGCGGTAATGAGCAGTTCTTC.

V gene TRBV10-3 combines with J gene TRBJ1-1, with TRBD1 matching over 7 bases. CDR1 is ENHRY, CDR2 SYGVKD, per germline. The CDR3 runs 13 residues. The junction had 9 bases not matched to a gene; V was cut back by 11 bases and J by 3 bases. DNA of the CDR3: TGTGCCGCTAAACAGGGGTCGGACACTGAAGCTTTCTTT. Its protein product is CAAKQGSDTEAFF.

The chain uses TRBV18 and TRBJ2-7, with 7 bases that match TRBD2. V lost 6 bases, J lost 0 bases, and 20 bases stayed unmatched. From germline, CDR1 is KGHSH and CDR2 LQKENI. The CDR3 spans 19 residues. CDR3: CASSPKGPGGAGPSYEQYF. In nucleotides, the CDR3 is TGTGCCAGCTCCCCAAAGGGTCCAGGCGGAGCGGGGCCCTCCTACGAGCAGTACTTC.

V usage is TRBV4-3 and J usage is TRBJ2-1; D ambiguous. The CDR3 has 13 amino acids. V was cut by 0 bases and J by 7 bases, with 7 bases left in between. The germline V gene encodes CDR1 LGHNA and CDR2 YSLEER. CDR3 region: CASSQDTGNEQFF. The CDR3 DNA is TGCGCCAGCAGCCAAGATACCGGGAATGAGCAGTTCTTC.